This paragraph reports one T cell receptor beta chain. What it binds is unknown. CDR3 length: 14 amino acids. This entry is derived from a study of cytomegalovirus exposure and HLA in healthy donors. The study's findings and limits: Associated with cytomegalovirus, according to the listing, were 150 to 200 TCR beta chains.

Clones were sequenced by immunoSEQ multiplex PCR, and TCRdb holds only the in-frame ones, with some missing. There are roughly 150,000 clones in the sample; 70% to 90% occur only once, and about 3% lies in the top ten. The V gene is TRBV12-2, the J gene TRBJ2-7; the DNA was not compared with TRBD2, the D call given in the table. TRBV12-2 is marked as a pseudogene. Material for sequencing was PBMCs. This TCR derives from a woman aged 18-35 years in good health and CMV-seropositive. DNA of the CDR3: TGTGCAAGTCGCTTAGGGGACTACCCTACGGGGCAGTACTTC. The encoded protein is CASRLGDYPTGQYF.